This T cell receptor (beta chain) was sequenced in a study of blood T cell repertoires in COVID-19. Whole-study context: Some COVID-19 samples were acute and others convalescent; all came from the United States, Italy and Spain. PBMCs, B-cell-depleted T cells, or T cells provided the cDNA or gDNA that made up the material.

Living in 24 US areas, the participants were between roughly 18 and 90 years of age. Cohort placement rested on clinical history that participants reported themselves. Trimming stripped 1 base from V and 0 bases from J, with 7 bases between. Germline CDR1 is MNHEY and CDR2 is SVGAGI. The CDR3 extends over 15 amino acids. Generated by immunoSEQ multiplex PCR, the TCRdb table keeps only in-frame clones and is missing some. The sample records about 250,000 clones, approximately 85% being singletons. The chain links TRBV6-5 to TRBJ1-3; unclear D gene. The clonotype was recovered from a woman in her forties or fifties with acute COVID-19. The specimen was PBMCs or T cells enriched from blood (not recorded which). CDR3 region: CASSYLRSSGNTIYF. DNA of the CDR3: TGTGCCAGCAGTTACTTACGGAGCTCTGGAAACACCATATATTTT.